What follows are 4 T cell receptor beta chains derived from one specimen sequenced in a study of siplizumab effects on memory and regulatory T cells. Sequencing used immunoSEQ multiplex PCR; TCRdb keeps in-frame clones, though not all of them. The sample has tens of thousands of clones; 93% are singletons. Sequencing input: CD8+ T cells sorted from blood. The receptors originated from a human donor in good health.

The chain employs TRBV7-2 and TRBJ1-1; unclear D gene. The CDR3 has 12 amino acids. Trimming removed 3 bases from V and 5 bases from J, with 7 bases in between. Germline V CDR1 and CDR2: SGHTA, FQGNSA. The CDR3 nucleotides read TGTGCCAGCAGCTTCTCCGGAACTGAAGCTTTCTTT. Translation gives CASSFSGTEAFF.

The chain recombines TRBV6-5 with TRBJ2-7, with D tentatively TRBD2 (6 bases). There are 13 residues in the CDR3. The germline gives CDR1 MNHEY, CDR2 SVGAGI. V lost 2 bases and J 5 bases, leaving 10 bases between the germline ends. For the CDR3, the DNA is TGTGCCAGCAGTTACGGGGGAGGTGACGAGCAGTACTTC. This codes for CASSYGGGDEQYF.

This clone was recorded once. This chain joins TRBV4-3 and TRBJ1-2; 9 positions agree with TRBD1. The CDR3 has 16 amino acids. V was pared by 1 base and J by 4 bases, with 7 bases of the junction left unmatched. The V gene's germline CDR1 is LGHNA and CDR2 YSLEER. Here the CDR3 DNA reads TGCGCCAGCAGCCAAGTCCCGGGACAGGGATCCTATGGCTACACCTTC. Translation gives CASSQVPGQGSYGYTF.

CDR3 sequence reads: CAISESSGEQYF. The CDR3, as DNA: TGTGCCATCAGTGAGTCTTCTGGCGAGCAGTACTTC. The rearrangement joins TRBV10-3 to TRBJ2-7; D is uncertain. V lost 0 bases and J 6 bases, leaving 6 bases between the germline ends. CDR3 length: 12 residues. CDR1 is ENHRY, CDR2 SYGVKD, per germline.